The 3 T cell receptor beta chains below were found in one sample sequenced in a study of blood T cell repertoires in COVID-19 (dated by TCRdb to 2020 to 2021). Receptor amplification or capture employed the immunoSEQ multiplex PCR assay. This is the immuneACCESS table as TCRdb keeps it, with only in-frame sequences that have V and J called. A part of the clones is gone; compared with another copy, unresolved V genes explain less than half, and the rest is unexplained. This sample has 240,000 or so clones in its table, and about 84% of those were observed once. The biggest ten clones account for more than 9% of the sample. Sequenced sample: peripheral blood. The receptors were gathered from a man at least 80 years old with acute or convalescent COVID-19.

The CDR3 here is CASSFLIPIRGNNQPQHF. DNA of the CDR3: TGTGCCAGCAGCTTCCTAATCCCAATCAGGGGGAACAATCAGCCCCAGCATTTT. This chain joins TRBV5-6 and TRBJ1-5; 7 bases map to TRBD1. There are 18 residues in the CDR3. The V gene's germline CDR1 is SGHDT and CDR2 YYEEEE. The trim removed 2 bases at V and 3 bases at J, leaving 14 bases unmatched.

The chain carries TRBV2 and TRBJ1-4, with 9 bases lining up with TRBD1. Germline V gene data show CDR1 as SNHLY and CDR2 as FYNNEI. V dropped 6 bases and J dropped 8; count of bases not matched to a gene: 10. CDR3 length equals 15 residues. CDR3 in DNA: TGTGCCAGCAGGGGACAGGGTGTGTCGGCGGAAAAACTGTTTTTT. The encoded protein is CASRGQGVSAEKLFF.

This clone was counted between two and nine times. This chain connects TRBV5-1 to TRBJ1-2; D is unresolved. The length of the CDR3 is 16 residues. In germline, CDR1 is SGHRS, CDR2 YFSETQ. Deletions cut 0 bases from V and 1 base from J, with 13 bases between. The CDR3 sequence is CASSLAPLEGNYGYTF. The CDR3, as DNA: TGCGCCAGCAGCTTGGCGCCCTTGGAGGGTAACTATGGCTACACCTTC.